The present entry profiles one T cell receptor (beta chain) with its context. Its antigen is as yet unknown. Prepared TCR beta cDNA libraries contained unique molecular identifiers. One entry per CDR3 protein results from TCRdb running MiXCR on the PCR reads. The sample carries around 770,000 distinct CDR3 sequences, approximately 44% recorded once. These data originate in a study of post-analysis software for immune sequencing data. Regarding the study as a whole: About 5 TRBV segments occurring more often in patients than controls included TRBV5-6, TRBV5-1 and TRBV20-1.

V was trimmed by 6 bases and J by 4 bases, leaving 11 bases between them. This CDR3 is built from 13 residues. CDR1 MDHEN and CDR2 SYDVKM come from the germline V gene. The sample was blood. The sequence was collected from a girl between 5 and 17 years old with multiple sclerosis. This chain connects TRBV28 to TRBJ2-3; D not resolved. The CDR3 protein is CASRLITADTQYF. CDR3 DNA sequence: TGTGCCAGCAGGTTAATAACAGCAGATACGCAGTATTTT.